This T cell receptor beta chain was documented in a study of control samples from healthy donors and cancer patients. Trimming stripped 7 bases from V and 0 bases from J, with 10 bases between. There are 13 residues in the CDR3. Germline CDR1 and CDR2: GTSNPN and SVGIG (reference sequence). This clone showed up just once. Assay used: immunoSEQ multiplex PCR; TCRdb lists only in-frame clones, some missing. The sample yields 95,000 to 130,000 clones, roughly nine tenths seen once. The clonotype was recovered from a woman in her forties or fifties with colorectal cancer. Sequenced: PBMCs. The genes are TRBV30 and TRBJ1-5; TRBD1 is a possible D gene (5 bases). Here the CDR3 reads CALGRDSNQPQHF. CDR3 nucleotides: TGTGCCTTGGGACGGGATAGCAATCAGCCCCAGCATTTT.